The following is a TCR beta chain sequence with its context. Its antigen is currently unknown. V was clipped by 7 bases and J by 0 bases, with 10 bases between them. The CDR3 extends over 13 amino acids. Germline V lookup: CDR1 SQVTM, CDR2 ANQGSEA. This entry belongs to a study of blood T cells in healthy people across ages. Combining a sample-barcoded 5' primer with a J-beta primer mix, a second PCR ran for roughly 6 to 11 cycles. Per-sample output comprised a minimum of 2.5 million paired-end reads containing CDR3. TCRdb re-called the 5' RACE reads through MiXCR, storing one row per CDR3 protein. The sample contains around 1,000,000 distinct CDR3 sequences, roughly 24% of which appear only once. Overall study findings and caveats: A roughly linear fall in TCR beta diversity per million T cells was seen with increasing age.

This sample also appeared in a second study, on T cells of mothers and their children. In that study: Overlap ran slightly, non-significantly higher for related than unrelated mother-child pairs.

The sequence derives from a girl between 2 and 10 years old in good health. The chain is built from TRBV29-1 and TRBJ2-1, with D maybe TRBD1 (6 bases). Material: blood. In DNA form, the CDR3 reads TGCAGCGCCGAGGGGGACTCCTACAATGAGCAGTTCTTC. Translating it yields CSAEGDSYNEQFF.